Listed below are T cell receptor beta chains from one sample, sequenced in a study of blood T cell repertoires in COVID-19. The table came from immunoSEQ multiplex PCR; TCRdb's copy has only in-frame clones and leaves some out. Of some 140,000 clones listed, under 85% were seen once; the top ten hold 0.63%. Sequenced sample: peripheral blood. Receptor source: a man between 60 and 70 years old with COVID-19, enrolled during active disease. Each CDR3 is given with its conserved first and last residue. A D gene is named only where the DNA matches it firmly. For some rows the clone size is stated as once, few or many, or as a class when expanded; others skip it.

TRBD1	TRBJ1-4	.	TRBV9	TGTGCCAGCAGCCGACAGGGGACTAATGAAAAACTGTTTTTT	CASSRQGTNEKLFF
.	TRBJ1-5	.	TRBV5-6	TGTGCCAGCAGCTTGTTTATCGTCAGAAATCAGCCCCAGCATTTT	CASSLFIVRNQPQHF
.	TRBJ1-5	.	TRBV19	TGTGCCAGTAGAGTCCCCGGGAGGGAGCAGCCCCAGCATTTT	CASRVPGREQPQHF
.	TRBJ2-7	.	TRBV6-5	TGTGCCAGCACTACAAACTTGGGCGACGAGCAGTACTTC	CASTTNLGDEQYF
.	TRBJ1-1	.	TRBV6-2/TRBV6-3	TGTGCCAGCAGTTCCGCTATTACGGGGGGCAGGGACACTGAAGCTTTCTTT	CASSSAITGGRDTEAFF
TRBD1	TRBJ2-7	.	TRBV11-3	TGTGCCAGCAGCCAGGACAGGGTGTTTGGCGAGCAGTACTTC	CASSQDRVFGEQYF
.	TRBJ1-1	.	TRBV7-9	TGTGCCAGCAGCTTAGGACAGCTTAACACTGAAGCTTTCTTT	CASSLGQLNTEAFF
.	TRBJ1-4	.	TRBV7-2	TGTGCCAGCAGCTTCGTCGGGGAAAAACTGTTTTTT	CASSFVGEKLFF
TRBD2	TRBJ2-3	.	TRBV4-2	TGTGCCAGCAGACAGGTAGCGGGAGGAGATACGCAGTATTTT	CASRQVAGGDTQYF
.	TRBJ1-4	.	TRBV10-3	TGTGCCATCAACACAGGGATACGAGAAAAACTGTTTTTT	CAINTGIREKLFF
.	TRBJ1-6	.	TRBV14	TGTGCCAGCAGCCAAGGCTGGCGGGATAATTCACCCCTCCACTTT	CASSQGWRDNSPLHF
.	TRBJ1-3	.	TRBV7-9	TGTGCCAGCAGCTTAGGGTTGTTACAGAGCTCTGGAAACACCATATATTTT	CASSLGLLQSSGNTIYF
TRBD1	TRBJ1-2	.	TRBV28	TGTGCCAGCTATGGACAGGACTATGGCTACACCTTC	CASYGQDYGYTF
TRBD2	TRBJ2-2	.	TRBV5-1	TGCGCCAGCAGCTTCGCGGGACTAGCGGGAACCGGGGAGCTGTTTTTT	CASSFAGLAGTGELFF
.	TRBJ1-1	.	TRBV6-2/TRBV6-3	TGTGCCAGCAGTTACGATCAGGTCTCGACTGAAGCTTTCTTT	CASSYDQVSTEAFF
TRBD2	TRBJ2-7	.	TRBV4-2	TGTGCCAGCAGCCAAGGACTAGCAATTTCCTACGAGCAGTACTTC	CASSQGLAISYEQYF
.	TRBJ1-5	.	TRBV6-5	TGTGCCAGCAGTTCTACTCATCAGCCCCAGCATTTT	CASSSTHQPQHF
.	TRBJ1-4	once	TRBV19	TGTGCCAGTAGTTCCCACCGATCTCCAGAGGTAGAAAAACTGTTTTTT	CASSSHRSPEVEKLFF
TRBD1	TRBJ2-1	once	TRBV19	TGTGCCAGTAGTATAGAGACAGGGGTTATCAAGAATGAGCAGTTCTTC	CASSIETGVIKNEQFF
TRBD1	TRBJ1-4	.	TRBV5-1	TGCGCCAGCAGCATGACCGGGACAGGTGAAGAAAAACTGTTTTTT	CASSMTGTGEEKLFF
TRBD1	TRBJ2-7	once	TRBV4-3	TGCGCCAGCAGCCAAGTGGACAGGGCATCCTACGAGCAGTACTTC	CASSQVDRASYEQYF
.	TRBJ1-5	.	TRBV19	TGTGCCAGTAGCAAGGGGCAACTTAGCAATCAGCCCCAGCATTTT	CASSKGQLSNQPQHF
.	TRBJ1-2	.	TRBV30	TGTGCCTGGAGTTATGAACCAACCGGGACAAAATTAAACTATGGCTACACCTTC	CAWSYEPTGTKLNYGYTF
TRBD2	TRBJ2-1	.	TRBV28	TGTGCCAGCAACGTCCCGCTAGCGGGGGACTACAATGAGCAGTTCTTC	CASNVPLAGDYNEQFF
.	TRBJ1-6	once	TRBV7-2	TGTGCCAGCAGCTTAGGGGGAGGGACGAATTCACCCCTCCACTTT	CASSLGGGTNSPLHF
.	TRBJ2-7	.	TRBV5-5	TGTGCCAGCAGCCCTTGGGGGGACTCGCGCGAGCAGTACTTC	CASSPWGDSREQYF
TRBD1	TRBJ1-2	once	TRBV19	TGTGCCAGTAGTCCGCTGACAGGGGTTGGCTACACCTTC	CASSPLTGVGYTF
.	TRBJ1-2	.	TRBV5-8	TGTGCCAGCAGCCCTTTCAGGGGCGGGGGCTACACCTTC	CASSPFRGGGYTF
TRBD2	TRBJ2-5	.	TRBV29-1	TGCAGCGTTGGGACTCGCGGGGGGGCGGGAGAGACCCAGTACTTC	CSVGTRGGAGETQYF
.	TRBJ1-1	.	TRBV7-8	TGTGCCAGCAGCCCCCCTACGGGGGGCGCGGAAGCTTTCTTT	CASSPPTGGAEAFF
.	TRBJ1-1	.	TRBV6-5	TGTGCCAGCAGTTACTCGAGCCCTTCTTCGGCTTTCTTT	CASSYSSPSSAFF
TRBD2	TRBJ2-7	.	TRBV9	TGTGCCAGCAGCGTAGCTGAACTAGCGGGAATCTACGAGCAGTACTTC	CASSVAELAGIYEQYF
.	TRBJ1-2	.	TRBV19	TGTGCCAGTACAAACGGGATTTTCTATGGCTACACCTTC	CASTNGIFYGYTF
TRBD1	TRBJ1-5	.	TRBV6-5	TGTGCCAGCAGTTCCGGAGGGGGCAGTCAGCCCCAGCATTTT	CASSSGGGSQPQHF
.	TRBJ1-1	.	TRBV28	TGTGCCAGCAGCTACCCCCACACGGCGGGGACTGAAGCTTTCTTT	CASSYPHTAGTEAFF
.	TRBJ2-3	.	TRBV2	TGTGCCATCCTTGCTTCCAGCGACGAAGTCAATAGCACAGATACGCAGTATTTT	CAILASSDEVNSTDTQYF
.	TRBJ1-5	.	TRBV4-1	TGCGCCAGCAGCCAAGATCCCGCAGGGGTGGGTTCAAATCAGCCCCAGCATTTT	CASSQDPAGVGSNQPQHF
.	TRBJ2-4	.	TRBV3-1/TRBV3-2	TGTGCCAGCAGCCTAAATCAGGGAAACATTCAGTACTTC	CASSLNQGNIQYF
TRBD1	TRBJ1-1	once	TRBV5-5	TGTGCCAGCAGCACACACGGACAGGGCATGAACACTGAAGCTTTCTTT	CASSTHGQGMNTEAFF
.	TRBJ2-5	.	TRBV5-4	TGTGCCAGCAGCTTGGCCGGGAGCCCCCAAGAGACCCAGTACTTC	CASSLAGSPQETQYF
TRBD1	TRBJ2-7	.	TRBV6-5	TGTGCCAGCAGGGGACAGGGTTCCTACGAGCAGTACTTC	CASRGQGSYEQYF
.	TRBJ1-6	.	TRBV5-4	TGTGCCAGCAGCTTACAGACATATAATTCACCCCTCCACTTT	CASSLQTYNSPLHF
.	TRBJ1-1	once	TRBV6-5	TGTGCCAGCAGTAGGATCACGGGGAACACTGAAGCTTTCTTT	CASSRITGNTEAFF
TRBD1	TRBJ2-5	.	TRBV28	TGTGCCAGCGGATCGACAGGGCAGGAGACCCAGTACTTC	CASGSTGQETQYF
.	TRBJ1-2	few	TRBV6-5	TGTGCCAGCAGTTACTCGTCAGTCTATGGCTACACCTTC	CASSYSSVYGYTF
TRBD1	TRBJ2-2	once	TRBV10-2	TGCGCCAGCAGTCCTAACAGGGGGAGCACCGGGGAGCTGTTTTTT	CASSPNRGSTGELFF
.	TRBJ2-2	.	TRBV24-1	TGTGCCACCAGCCGTTACACCGGGGAGCTGTTTTTT	CATSRYTGELFF